A selection of T cell receptor beta chains follows, all from one sample in a study of blood T cell repertoires in COVID-19. Repertoires were generated with immunoSEQ multiplex PCR, while TCRdb's copy carries only in-frame clones and drops some. The sample shows around 380,000 clones, about 89% of them seen only once. Sequencing was done on a sample of PBMCs or T cells enriched from blood (not recorded which). These receptor sequences come from a man under 40 who had recovered from COVID-19. Each CDR3 is given with its conserved first and last residue. A D gene is named only where the DNA matches it firmly. Only part of the rows carry a size: once, few, many, or a class if the clone is expanded.

>TRBJ1-4|17|TRBV10-3|TRBD1|.
TGTGCCATCAGTTACGGACAGGGAGGAATAGACAGGGAAAAACTGTTTTTT
CAISYGQGGIDREKLFF
>TRBJ1-1|14|TRBV5-1|TRBD1|.
TGCGCCAGCAGCCAGGGGACAGCGAACACTGAAGCTTTCTTT
CASSQGTANTEAFF
>TRBJ1-5|16|TRBV7-2|.|.
TGTGCCAGCAGCAAAGGGGGGGGGATGGGGAATCAGCCCCAGCATTTT
CASSKGGGMGNQPQHF
>TRBJ1-6|14|TRBV7-6|TRBD1|few
TGTGCCAGCAGCGGGGGACAGGGTAATTCACCCCTCCACTTT
CASSGGQGNSPLHF
>TRBJ2-1|16|TRBV11-3|TRBD1|.
TGTGCCAGCAGTTTGATGAGTGTGGGACAGGGGAATGAGCAGTTCTTC
CASSLMSVGQGNEQFF
>TRBJ1-6|15|TRBV19|TRBD1|.
TGTGCCAGTAGTATTGACAGGGGAAGCAATTCACCCCTCCACTTT
CASSIDRGSNSPLHF
>TRBJ1-6|15|TRBV3-1/TRBV3-2|TRBD1|.
TGTGCCAGCAGCCTAGGGGGACAGGGTAATTCACCCCTCCACTTT
CASSLGGQGNSPLHF
>TRBJ2-3|16|TRBV7-2|TRBD2|.
TGTGCCAGCAGCTTTTTTAGCGGGGGCATCCCAGATACGCAGTATTTT
CASSFFSGGIPDTQYF
>TRBJ1-4|13|TRBV7-6|.|.
TGTGCCAGCAGCACCAGGGCCGAAGAAAAACTGTTTTTT
CASSTRAEEKLFF
>TRBJ2-7|13|TRBV4-1|.|.
TGCGCCAGCAGCCAACCTAGTCGAGGGGAGCAGTACTTC
CASSQPSRGEQYF
>TRBJ1-2|11|TRBV2|.|.
TGTGCCAGCAGTTCGCTCAGGGGCTACACCTTC
CASSSLRGYTF
>TRBJ1-1|14|TRBV29-1|TRBD1|.
TGCAGCGGTTCGGACAGGGGACGGAACACTGAAGCTTTCTTT
CSGSDRGRNTEAFF
>TRBJ1-1|13|TRBV25-1|TRBD1|.
TGTGCCAGCAGGGAACAGGGGGCCGCTGAAGCTTTCTTT
CASREQGAAEAFF
>TRBJ1-5|14|TRBV28|.|once
TGTGCCAGCAGCATTGACTACGGCAATCAGCCCCAGCATTTT
CASSIDYGNQPQHF
>TRBJ2-5|16|TRBV7-2|.|.
TGTGCCAGCAGCCCTTATGGTCGGCAGGCCCAAGAGACCCAGTACTTC
CASSPYGRQAQETQYF
>TRBJ1-1|15|TRBV11-2|.|.
TGTGCCAGCAGCTCTATCAAGGGCGGGGGCACTGAAGCTTTCTTT
CASSSIKGGGTEAFF
>TRBJ1-6|15|TRBV6-5|.|.
TGTGCCAGCCTTGAGGGAAGCTCCTATAATTCACCCCTCCACTTT
CASLEGSSYNSPLHF
>TRBJ1-1|12|TRBV9|.|once
TGTGCCAGCAGCGAACAGGGAACTGAAGCTTTCTTT
CASSEQGTEAFF
>TRBJ2-1|15|TRBV4-1|TRBD1|once
TGCGCCAGCAGCCAAGATGGGACAGGGAGCAATGAGCAGTTCTTC
CASSQDGTGSNEQFF
>TRBJ1-5|14|TRBV6-5|.|.
TGTGCCAGCAGACAACAGGGTAGCAATCAGCCCCAGCATTTT
CASRQQGSNQPQHF
>TRBJ2-1|18|TRBV4-1|TRBD1|many
TGCGCCAGCAGCCTTCCCGGACAGGGGGCAGGTTCCTACAATGAGCAGTTCTTC
CASSLPGQGAGSYNEQFF
>TRBJ1-1|14|TRBV12-5|TRBD1|.
TGTGCTAGTGGTCCAGGACAGGTGAACACTGAAGCTTTCTTT
CASGPGQVNTEAFF
>TRBJ1-5|17|TRBV10-3|TRBD1|.
TGTGCCATCAGTGAGAAAGGAGGCAGGGGGTCGGATCAGCCCCAGCATTTT
CAISEKGGRGSDQPQHF
>TRBJ2-7|19|TRBV5-1|.|.
TGCGCCAGCAGCTTGTCTTCAGGACAAGGACGGTCCCGCCTCTACGAGCAGTACTTC
CASSLSSGQGRSRLYEQYF
>TRBJ2-3|17|TRBV19|TRBD2|.
TGTGCCAGTAGTATCCGGCCTAGCGGGGGTTCAGGAGATACGCAGTATTTT
CASSIRPSGGSGDTQYF
>TRBJ1-2|13|TRBV4-2|TRBD1|.
TGTGCCAGCAGCCAAGCACAGGGGAGAGGCTACACCTTC
CASSQAQGRGYTF
>TRBJ2-6|18|TRBV27|TRBD2|.
TGTGCCAGCAGTTTATTTAGCGGGGGGGCATCTGGGGCCAACGTCCTGACTTTC
CASSLFSGGASGANVLTF
>TRBJ1-3|13|TRBV10-3|TRBD1|.
TGTGCCACCGGGACAGGGCAAGGAAACACCATATATTTT
CATGTGQGNTIYF
>TRBJ1-6|16|TRBV19|.|.
TGTGCCAGTAATTCGGGGATGTCCTTTTATAATTCACCCCTCCACTTT
CASNSGMSFYNSPLHF
>TRBJ1-2|15|TRBV27|.|.
TGTGCCAGCAGTTTCGCGAACAATCTTAGGGGCGGCTACACCTTC
CASSFANNLRGGYTF
>TRBJ1-2|15|TRBV9|TRBD1|.
TGTGCCAGCAGCGCCGGGGGACAGTTTACGTATGGCTACACCTTC
CASSAGGQFTYGYTF
>TRBJ2-1|15|TRBV7-9|.|.
TGTGCCAGCAGGGACTGGCGGCCCTATGAGAATGAGCAGTTCTTC
CASRDWRPYENEQFF
>TRBJ1-2|19|TRBV7-2|TRBD1|.
TGTGCCAGCAGAAATAAGGGGCCGCGGGACAGGGGGCGTCTTCATGGCTACACCTTC
CASRNKGPRDRGRLHGYTF
>TRBJ2-1|15|TRBV5-4|.|.
TGTGCCAGCAGCACCGGGACACTCTCCTACAATGAGCAGTTCTTC
CASSTGTLSYNEQFF
>TRBJ2-3|16|TRBV19|.|.
TGTGCCAGTAGTATGGCGGTCCACACCTCGACTAATACGCAGTATTTT
CASSMAVHTSTNTQYF
>TRBJ2-2|16|TRBV4-1|.|.
TGCGCCAGCAGCCCATATAGCCTCATGAACACCGGGGAGCTGTTTTTT
CASSPYSLMNTGELFF
>TRBJ2-6|15|TRBV7-7|.|.
TGTGCTAGCAGCCAACTCTCTCCCGGGGCCAACGTCCTGACTTTC
CASSQLSPGANVLTF
>TRBJ2-1|16|TRBV9|.|.
TGTGCCAGCAGCGTAGGGGGAGGAGGCTCCTACAATGAGCAGTTCTTC
CASSVGGGGSYNEQFF
>TRBJ1-2|18|TRBV27|.|.
TGTGCCAGCAGTTGGCGGGCCGAGGACTCCTCATATAACTATGGCTACACCTTC
CASSWRAEDSSYNYGYTF
>TRBJ1-1|13|TRBV20-1|TRBD1|.
TGCAGTGCTAGTGTTACAGGGGGCACTGAAGCTTTCTTT
CSASVTGGTEAFF
>TRBJ1-4|14|TRBV6-5|.|.
TGTGCCAGCAGTTACGCGACAGCGTCCGGAAAACTGTTTTTT
CASSYATASGKLFF
>TRBJ2-7|17|TRBV11-2|TRBD1|few
TGTGCCAGCAGCTTAACCCAGCGGGACAGGGGATGGAGCGAGCAGTACTTC
CASSLTQRDRGWSEQYF
>TRBJ2-7|13|TRBV30|.|once
TGTGCCTGGAGTGTACAGATTCCCTACGAGCAGTACTTC
CAWSVQIPYEQYF
>TRBJ2-7|14|TRBV12-5|TRBD1|.
TGTGCTAGTGCCTACGGGACAGGGGGTCTCGAGCAGTACTTC
CASAYGTGGLEQYF
>TRBJ1-4|15|TRBV5-6|.|.
TGTGCCAGCAGCTTGGCGGGGGGCTTTGATGAAAAACTGTTTTTT
CASSLAGGFDEKLFF
>TRBJ2-2|13|TRBV11-3|.|.
TGTGCCAGCAGCTATCCGGGCACCGGGGAGCTGTTTTTT
CASSYPGTGELFF
>TRBJ2-5|12|TRBV3-1/TRBV3-2|.|.
TGTGCCAGCAGCCAAGATCGAGAGACCCAGTACTTC
CASSQDRETQYF
>TRBJ2-3|15|TRBV19|TRBD2|.
TGTGCCAGTAGTATACTTAGCGGGGGCACAGATACGCAGTATTTT
CASSILSGGTDTQYF
>TRBJ2-1|13|TRBV5-1|.|.
TGCGCCAGCAGCTCGGAGCTATACAATGAGCAGTTCTTC
CASSSELYNEQFF
>TRBJ2-3|16|TRBV29-1|.|.
TGCAGCGTTGAGGGGTCCACAGGGAGTTCTCCAGATACGCAGTATTTT
CSVEGSTGSSPDTQYF
>TRBJ1-2|17|TRBV7-9|TRBD1|.
TGTGCCAGCAGCTTAAATAGGGGGACAGGTCCATTCTATGGCTACACCTTC
CASSLNRGTGPFYGYTF